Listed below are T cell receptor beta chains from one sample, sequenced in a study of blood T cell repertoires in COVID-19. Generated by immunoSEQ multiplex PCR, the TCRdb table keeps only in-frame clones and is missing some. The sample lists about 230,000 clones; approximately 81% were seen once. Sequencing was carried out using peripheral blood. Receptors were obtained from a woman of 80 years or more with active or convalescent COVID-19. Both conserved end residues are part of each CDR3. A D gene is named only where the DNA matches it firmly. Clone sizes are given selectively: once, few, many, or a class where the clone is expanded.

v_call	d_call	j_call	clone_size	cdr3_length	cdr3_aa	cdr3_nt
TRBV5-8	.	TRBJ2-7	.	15	CASSSTDRWDYEQYF	TGTGCCAGCAGCTCCACCGACAGGTGGGACTACGAGCAGTACTTC
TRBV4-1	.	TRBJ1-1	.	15	CASSQDINTNTEAFF	TGCGCCAGCAGCCAAGATATTAACACGAACACTGAAGCTTTCTTT
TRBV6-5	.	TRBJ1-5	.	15	CASRQGPARNQPQHF	TGTGCCAGCAGACAGGGTCCTGCTCGGAATCAGCCCCAGCATTTT
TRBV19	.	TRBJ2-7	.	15	CASSIGPGNSYEQYF	TGTGCCAGTAGTATAGGACCGGGGAACTCCTACGAGCAGTACTTC
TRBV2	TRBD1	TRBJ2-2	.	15	CASSAQGAGTGELFF	TGTGCCAGCTCGGCACAGGGGGCAGGCACCGGGGAGCTGTTTTTT
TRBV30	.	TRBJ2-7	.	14	CAWSFRTLFREQYF	TGTGCCTGGAGTTTTCGGACTCTATTTCGGGAGCAGTACTTC
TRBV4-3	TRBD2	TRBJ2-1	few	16	CASSQGRLAGVNEQFF	TGCGCCAGCAGCCAAGGACGCCTAGCGGGAGTTAATGAGCAGTTCTTC
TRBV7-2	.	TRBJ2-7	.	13	CASSYTTVGEQYF	TGTGCCAGCAGCTACACGACAGTGGGCGAGCAGTACTTC
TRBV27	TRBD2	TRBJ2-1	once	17	CASSLSLAGPPYNEQFF	TGTGCCAGCAGTTTATCCCTAGCGGGACCCCCCTACAATGAGCAGTTCTTC
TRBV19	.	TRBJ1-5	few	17	CASSTYWAGDSNQPQHF	TGTGCCAGTAGCACCTATTGGGCAGGGGATAGCAATCAGCCCCAGCATTTT
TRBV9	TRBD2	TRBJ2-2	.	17	CASSPNPSGGSPGELFF	TGTGCCAGCAGCCCAAACCCTAGCGGGGGGTCCCCTGGGGAGCTGTTTTTT
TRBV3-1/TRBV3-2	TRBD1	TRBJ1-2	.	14	CASSQQTGGGGYTF	TGTGCCAGCAGCCAACAGACAGGGGGAGGTGGCTACACCTTC
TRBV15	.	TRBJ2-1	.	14	CATSRPTGVNEQFF	TGTGCCACCAGCAGACCGACGGGGGTGAATGAGCAGTTCTTC
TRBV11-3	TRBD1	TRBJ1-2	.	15	CASSDRGQKNYGYTF	TGTGCCAGCAGTGACAGGGGGCAAAAAAACTATGGCTACACCTTC
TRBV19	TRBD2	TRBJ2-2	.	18	CASSIGSSGAPNTGELFF	TGTGCCAGTAGTATAGGATCTAGCGGGGCCCCCAACACCGGGGAGCTGTTTTTT
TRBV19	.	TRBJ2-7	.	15	CASSIEGRGSYEQYF	TGTGCCAGTAGTATAGAGGGCAGGGGTTCTTACGAGCAGTACTTC
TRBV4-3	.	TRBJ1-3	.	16	CASSQDPRGSGNTIYF	TGCGCCAGCAGCCAAGATCCAAGGGGATCTGGAAACACCATATATTTT
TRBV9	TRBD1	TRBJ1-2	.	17	CASSVEPGQVFSYGYTF	TGTGCCAGCAGCGTCGAACCGGGACAGGTTTTTAGCTATGGCTACACCTTC
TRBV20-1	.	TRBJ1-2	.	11	CSAPGSDGYTF	TGCAGTGCACCGGGTAGCGATGGCTACACCTTC
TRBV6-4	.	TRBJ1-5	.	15	CASRGTPVGNQPQHF	TGTGCCAGCAGGGGGACACCCGTCGGCAATCAGCCCCAGCATTTT
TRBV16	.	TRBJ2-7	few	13	CASSQFQDYEQYF	TGTGCCAGCAGCCAATTCCAGGACTACGAGCAGTACTTC
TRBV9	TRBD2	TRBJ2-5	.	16	CASSVAPSGGQETQYF	TGTGCCAGCAGCGTAGCGCCTAGCGGCGGTCAAGAGACCCAGTACTTC
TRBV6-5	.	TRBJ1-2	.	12	CASSSAGYGYTF	TGTGCCAGCAGTTCTGCAGGGTATGGCTACACCTTC